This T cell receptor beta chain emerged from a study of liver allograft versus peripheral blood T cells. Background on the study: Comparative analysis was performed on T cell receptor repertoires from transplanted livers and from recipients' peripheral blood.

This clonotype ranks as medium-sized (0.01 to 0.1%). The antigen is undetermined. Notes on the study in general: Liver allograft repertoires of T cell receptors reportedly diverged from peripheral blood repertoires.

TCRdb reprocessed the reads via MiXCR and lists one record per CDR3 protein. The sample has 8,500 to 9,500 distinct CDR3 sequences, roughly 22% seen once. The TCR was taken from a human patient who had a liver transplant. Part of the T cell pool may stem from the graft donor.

This CDR3 reads CASSLGGFRRQGAPWANVLTF. Written as DNA, the CDR3 is TGTGCCAGCAGCTTAGGCGGTTTCCGGAGACAAGGGGCACCCTGGGCCAACGTCCTGACTTTC. The chain carries TRBV13 and TRBJ2-6, with TRBD1 as a possible D gene (5 bases). This CDR3 comprises 21 residues. Trimming removed 0 bases at V and 5 bases at J, with 26 bases between. CDR1 PRHDT and CDR2 FYEKMQ come from the germline V gene (reference sequence).